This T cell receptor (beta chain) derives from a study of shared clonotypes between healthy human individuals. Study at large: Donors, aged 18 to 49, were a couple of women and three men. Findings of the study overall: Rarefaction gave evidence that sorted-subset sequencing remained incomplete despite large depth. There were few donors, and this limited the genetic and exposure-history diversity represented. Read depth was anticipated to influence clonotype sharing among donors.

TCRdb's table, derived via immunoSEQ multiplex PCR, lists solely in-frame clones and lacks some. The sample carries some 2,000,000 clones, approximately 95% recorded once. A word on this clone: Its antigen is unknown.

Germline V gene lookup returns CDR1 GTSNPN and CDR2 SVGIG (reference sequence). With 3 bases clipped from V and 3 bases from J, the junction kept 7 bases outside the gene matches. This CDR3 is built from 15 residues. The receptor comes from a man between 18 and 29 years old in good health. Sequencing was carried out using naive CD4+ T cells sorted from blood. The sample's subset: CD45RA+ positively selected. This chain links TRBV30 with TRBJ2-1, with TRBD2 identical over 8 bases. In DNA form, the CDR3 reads TGTGCCTGGAGCCTAATAGCGGGAAACTACAATGAGCAGTTCTTC. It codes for CAWSLIAGNYNEQFF.